One sample yielded the 28 T cell receptor beta chains listed below, sequenced in a study of T-cell memory formation after mild COVID-19. TCRdb used MiXCR to reprocess the 5' RACE reads, holding one entry per CDR3 protein. The profile shows roughly 240,000 distinct CDR3 sequences, around 16% of them singletons. Sequenced material: PBMCs or a T cell subset sorted from them (not recorded which). These receptors all stem from a man between 18 and 35 years old who had mild COVID-19 (a few samples of this study predate the infection). Cell type and time point are not known.

This sequence joins TRBV6-2 or TRBV6-3 and TRBJ2-7, with unresolved D. The V and J ends lost 5 bases and 5 bases respectively, with 10 bases between them. The germline CDR1 and CDR2 sequences are MNHEY and SVGEGT. CDR3 length: 12 residues. This chain's CDR3 is CASSPTKDEQYF. CDR3 DNA sequence: TGTGCCAGCAGTCCTACAAAAGACGAGCAGTACTTC.

This clonotype appeared a few times. This chain joins TRBV4-1 and TRBJ2-4; the match to TRBD1 covers 9 bases. Germline V gene lookup returns CDR1 MGHRA and CDR2 YSYEKL. The V segment lost 1 base and the J segment 3 bases; nucleotides outside the gene matches: 7. The CDR3 sequence is 17 residues long. The CDR3 DNA reads as TGCGCCAGCAGCCAAGTGGGGACAGGGCAGAACAAAAACATTCAGTACTTC. It is translated as CASSQVGTGQNKNIQYF.

This clonotype was counted a few times. This chain uses TRBV12-3 or TRBV12-4 with TRBJ1-2; 7 nucleotides align to TRBD1. The CDR3 runs 15 residues. The V gene end was trimmed by 6 bases and the J gene end by 2 bases; junction bases not matched to a gene: 9. The CDR3 DNA follows: TGTGCCAGCAGCCCTGGACAACAGGGGAACTATGGCTACACCTTC. Protein product: CASSPGQQGNYGYTF.

The chain carries TRBV5-5 and TRBJ2-2; 9 bases line up with TRBD1. There are 15 residues in the CDR3. The V and J ends lost 0 bases and 7 bases, in that order; junction bases with no gene match: 4. Germline V gives CDR1 SGHKS, CDR2 YYEKEE (reference sequence). The CDR3 DNA follows: TGTGCCAGCAGCTTGGGACAGGGGGATGGCGGGGAGCTGTTTTTT. Protein product: CASSLGQGDGGELFF.

This clonotype was recorded at least ten times. The chain joins TRBV20-1 to TRBJ1-1; D is uncertain. The ends were cut back, 2 bases at V and 1 base at J, with 8 bases in the middle. This CDR3 has 13 residues. CDR1 and CDR2 (germline): DFQATT, SNEGSKA (reference sequence). The CDR3, as DNA: TGCAGTGCTAGAAGCCGGACGAACACTGAAGCTTTCTTT. As protein: CSARSRTNTEAFF.

The chain couples TRBV7-9 to TRBJ1-3; D uncertain. The V and J ends lost 5 bases and 8 bases respectively, with 10 bases between them. CDR1 is SEHNR and CDR2 is FQNEAQ in the germline V gene (reference sequence). CDR3 size: 12 residues. This CDR3 reads CASSPEWYTIYF. The CDR3 DNA sequence: TGTGCCAGCAGCCCGGAATGGTACACCATATATTTT.

The V call is TRBV2, the J call TRBJ1-2, with TRBD1 identical over 10 bases. CDR3 size: 14 residues. Germline V CDR1 and CDR2: SNHLY, FYNNEI. The V segment lost 4 bases and the J segment 4 bases; nucleotides outside the gene matches: 3. CDR3 DNA sequence: TGTGCCAGCAGTGGGGACAGGGGAACCTATGGCTACACCTTC. Encoded protein: CASSGDRGTYGYTF.

The chain combines TRBV7-9 with TRBJ1-1, with 7 bases identical to TRBD1. This CDR3 has 14 residues. From germline, CDR1 is SEHNR and CDR2 FQNEAQ (reference sequence). V lost 5 bases, J lost 0 bases, and 3 bases stayed unmatched. CDR3 region: CASSQQGLNTEAFF. CDR3 bases: TGTGCCAGCAGCCAACAGGGGTTGAACACTGAAGCTTTCTTT.

This clonotype was seen only a few times. V is TRBV4-1 and J is TRBJ2-1; a weak D match, TRBD2 (6 bases). V lost 4 bases and J 10 bases, leaving 11 bases between the germline ends. This CDR3 comprises 12 residues. In germline, CDR1 is MGHRA, CDR2 YSYEKL. The CDR3: CASSRVAGEQFF. CDR3 sequence (DNA): TGCGCCAGCAGCCGGGTGGCGGGGGAGCAGTTCTTC.

The J gene is TRBJ2-7, the V gene TRBV27; 10 positions agree with TRBD2. The CDR3 has 14 residues. V dropped 8 bases and J dropped 1; count of bases not matched to a gene: 5. CDR1 is MNHEY, CDR2 SMNVEV, per germline (reference sequence). The CDR3 region has the DNA TGTGCCAGCGCTCAGCGGGGGGGTTCCTACGAGCAGTACTTC. Translated: CASAQRGGSYEQYF.

The chain carries TRBV9 and TRBJ1-1, with a tentative D call TRBD1 (5 bases). The CDR3 runs 15 residues. V lost 0 bases to trimming and J lost 5 bases, with 14 bases between them. Germline V gives CDR1 SGDLS, CDR2 YYNGEE. The CDR3 DNA sequence: TGTGCCAGCAGCGTAGGGCGCGGGGGTAGGACTGAAGCTTTCTTT. Its translation: CASSVGRGGRTEAFF.

The table lists this clonotype with a few counts. The V and J genes are TRBV28 and TRBJ2-3, with TRBD2 matching over 10 bases. This CDR3 comprises 17 residues. Germline assignment: CDR1 MDHEN and CDR2 SYDVKM. V was clipped by 5 bases and J by 6 bases; unmatched bases: 14. The CDR3 DNA sequence: TGTGCCAGCAGTCCCGCCCGAGGAGCGGGGGGGTTGGATACGCAGTATTTT. Residues: CASSPARGAGGLDTQYF.

This clonotype has only a few counts. The genes are TRBV11-2 and TRBJ2-7, with 8 bases fitting TRBD1. Unmatched junction bases numbered 11, after V lost 7 bases and J lost 3 bases. In germline, CDR1 is SGHAT, CDR2 FQNNGV. The CDR3 has 15 residues. Written as DNA, the CDR3 is TGTGCCAGCACCCATCGTGACAGGGGACTCTACGAGCAGTACTTC. Translated: CASTHRDRGLYEQYF. Based on the CDR3 plus reference TRBV11-2 and TRBJ2-7, the full variable domain is EAGVAQSPRYKIIEKRQSVAFWCNPISGHATLYWYQQILGQGPKLLIQFQNNGVVDDSQLPKDRFSAERLKGVDSTLKIQPAKLEDSAVYLCASTHRDRGLYEQYFGPGTRLTVT.

This clonotype occurred a few times. The genes are TRBV5-1 and TRBJ2-2; no clear D gene. V was pared by 4 bases and J by 4 bases, with 14 bases between. Germline CDR1 and CDR2: SGHRS and YFSETQ. The CDR3 is made up of 15 amino acids. The CDR3 nucleotides read TGCGCCAGCAGCGTCCTCGGTCCCCCCACCGGGGAGCTGTTTTTT. Translation: CASSVLGPPTGELFF.

This clonotype was observed a handful of times. CDR3 amino acids: CASGPYRAGGYEQYF. Written as DNA, the CDR3 is TGTGCTAGTGGTCCATACAGGGCCGGGGGCTACGAGCAGTACTTC. This chain uses TRBV12-5 with TRBJ2-7; D may match TRBD1 or TRBD2 (6 bases each). CDR1 is LGHNT, CDR2 FRNRAP, per germline. The CDR3 loop spans 15 amino acids. V was shortened by 5 bases and J by 3 bases, with 17 bases between the two germline ends.

V gene TRBV7-6 combines with J gene TRBJ2-5, with 7 bases fitting TRBD1. Germline V gene sequence: CDR1 SGHVS, CDR2 FNYEAQ. This CDR3 has 13 amino acids. V trimming: 0 bases; J trimming: 5 bases; junction bases outside the gene matches: 0. In DNA, the CDR3 is TGTGCCAGCAGCTTAGCACAGGGGGAGACCCAGTACTTC. Its protein is CASSLAQGETQYF.

CDR3 in amino acids: CASRTGASGANVLTF. The CDR3 DNA is TGTGCCAGCAGGACAGGTGCTTCTGGGGCCAACGTCCTGACTTTC. The chain links TRBV7-9 to TRBJ2-6; TRBD1 is a possible D gene (6 bases). V gave up 6 bases and J gave up 1 base, with 10 bases separating them. The CDR3 has 15 amino acids. Germline V gene sequence: CDR1 SEHNR, CDR2 FQNEAQ (reference sequence). Drawing the rest from reference TRBV7-9 and TRBJ2-6, the complete variable domain is DTGVSQNPRHKITKRGQNVTFRCDPISEHNRLYWYRQTLGQGPEFLTYFQNEAQLEKSRLLSDRFSAERPKGSFSTLEIQRTEQGDSAMYLCASRTGASGANVLTFGAGSRLTVL.

The table lists this clonotype with many counts. This chain joins TRBV6-5 and TRBJ2-1, with 8 nucleotides matching TRBD1. This CDR3 contains 14 residues. The junction had 3 bases not matched to a gene; V was cut back by 4 bases and J by 4 bases. Germline CDR1 and CDR2: MNHEY and SVGAGI. CDR3 residues: CASSSGDRYNEQFF. In DNA, the CDR3 is TGTGCCAGCAGTTCCGGGGACAGGTACAATGAGCAGTTCTTC.

The genes are TRBV5-1 and TRBJ1-1; D perhaps matches TRBD1 (5 bases). V was shortened by 7 bases and J by 5 bases, with 21 bases between the two germline ends. This CDR3 is built from 15 residues. Germline values: CDR1 SGHRS, CDR2 YFSETQ. The DNA for the CDR3 is TGCGCCAGCCACCCGCTGAGGGCAGGGAGGACTGAAGCTTTCTTT. Protein product: CASHPLRAGRTEAFF.

This clonotype was seen more than once but under ten times. The V gene is TRBV20-1, the J gene TRBJ1-1; 7 bases align to TRBD1. Trimming took 6 bases from V and 4 from J; bases not matched to a gene: 8. Looked up from germline, CDR1 is DFQATT and CDR2 is SNEGSKA (reference sequence). The CDR3 has 13 amino acids. DNA for the CDR3: TGCAGTGCCGGGACAGCTGTTATCACTGAAGCTTTCTTT. Protein: CSAGTAVITEAFF.

The V call is TRBV5-6, the J call TRBJ1-5, with a tentative D call TRBD1 (6 bases). The CDR3 is made up of 16 amino acids. The germline V and J ends were trimmed by 4 bases and 0 bases, with 14 bases remaining between them. Germline values: CDR1 SGHDT, CDR2 YYEEEE. The DNA for the CDR3 is TGTGCCAGCAGCCCGGGGGGCCTCTATAGCAATCAGCCCCAGCATTTT. Translating gives CASSPGGLYSNQPQHF. Combining the CDR3 with reference TRBV5-6 and TRBJ1-5 gives the whole variable domain DAGVTQSPTHLIKTRGQQVTLRCSPKSGHDTVSWYQQALGQGPQFIFQYYEEEERQRGNFPDRFSGHQFPNYSSELNVNALLLGDSALYLCASSPGGLYSNQPQHFGDGTRLSIL.

The CDR3 spells CSARDLGRMNTEAFF. CDR3 in DNA: TGCAGTGCTAGAGATCTTGGGAGGATGAACACTGAAGCTTTCTTT. The rearrangement joins TRBV20-1 to TRBJ1-1, with D hard to call. Germline lookup yields CDR1 DFQATT and CDR2 SNEGSKA (reference sequence). The CDR3 contains 15 residues. The V gene lost 0 bases and the J gene lost 0 bases, with 11 bases spanning the gap.

This clonotype occurred many times. The chain recombines TRBV27 with TRBJ2-1; tentative D call: TRBD2 (6 bases). Germline V gene lookup returns CDR1 MNHEY and CDR2 SMNVEV (reference sequence). This CDR3 region has 12 residues. Trimming removed 7 bases at V and 4 bases at J, with 8 bases between. As DNA, the CDR3 is TGTGCCAGCACCGGGGGATACAATGAGCAGTTCTTC. Translation: CASTGGYNEQFF.

This rearrangement joins TRBV20-1 to TRBJ2-2; 11 bases line up with TRBD2. The CDR3 spans 14 residues. Germline V gene data show CDR1 as DFQATT and CDR2 as SNEGSKA (reference sequence). Trimming took 6 bases from V and 4 from J; bases not matched to a gene: 4. CDR3 sequence (DNA): TGCAGTGCCCCGGGACTAGCGGCCACCGGGGAGCTGTTTTTT. Encoded protein: CSAPGLAATGELFF.

V gene TRBV6-2 or TRBV6-3 combines with J gene TRBJ2-3; maybe TRBD1 (6 bases). Trimming took 5 bases from V and 5 from J, leaving 17 bases between them. Germline values: CDR1 MNHEY, CDR2 SVGEGT. This CDR3 region has 15 residues. The DNA for the CDR3 is TGTGCCAGCAGTCCCCGAGCCAGGGGAAGAGATACGCAGTATTTT. Residues: CASSPRARGRDTQYF.

The chain is built from TRBV20-1 and TRBJ2-3, with 9 bases lining up with TRBD1. The CDR3 is made up of 14 amino acids. CDR1 DFQATT and CDR2 SNEGSKA come from the germline V gene (reference sequence). The CDR3 DNA reads TGCAGCCCAACCCCAGGGACAGGGCCAGATACGCAGTATTTT. This sequence encodes CSPTPGTGPDTQYF.

This chain joins TRBV6-6 and TRBJ2-1, with 12 nucleotides matching TRBD2. Germline V gene lookup returns CDR1 MNHNY and CDR2 SVGAGI (reference sequence). There are 16 residues in the CDR3. With 5 bases clipped from V and 8 bases from J, the junction kept 10 bases outside the gene matches. CDR3 sequence reads: CASSKTSGGYRDEQFF. CDR3 in DNA: TGTGCCAGCAGTAAGACTAGCGGGGGATATCGCGATGAGCAGTTCTTC.

The rearrangement uses TRBV7-9 and TRBJ2-3; TRBD2 agrees at 7 bases. The V segment lost 3 bases and the J segment 3 bases; nucleotides outside the gene matches: 3. Germline V gene lookup returns CDR1 SEHNR and CDR2 FQNEAQ (reference sequence). CDR3 size: 14 residues. CDR3 region: CASSFWRGTDTQYF. The CDR3 coding sequence is TGTGCCAGCAGCTTTTGGCGGGGGACAGATACGCAGTATTTT.